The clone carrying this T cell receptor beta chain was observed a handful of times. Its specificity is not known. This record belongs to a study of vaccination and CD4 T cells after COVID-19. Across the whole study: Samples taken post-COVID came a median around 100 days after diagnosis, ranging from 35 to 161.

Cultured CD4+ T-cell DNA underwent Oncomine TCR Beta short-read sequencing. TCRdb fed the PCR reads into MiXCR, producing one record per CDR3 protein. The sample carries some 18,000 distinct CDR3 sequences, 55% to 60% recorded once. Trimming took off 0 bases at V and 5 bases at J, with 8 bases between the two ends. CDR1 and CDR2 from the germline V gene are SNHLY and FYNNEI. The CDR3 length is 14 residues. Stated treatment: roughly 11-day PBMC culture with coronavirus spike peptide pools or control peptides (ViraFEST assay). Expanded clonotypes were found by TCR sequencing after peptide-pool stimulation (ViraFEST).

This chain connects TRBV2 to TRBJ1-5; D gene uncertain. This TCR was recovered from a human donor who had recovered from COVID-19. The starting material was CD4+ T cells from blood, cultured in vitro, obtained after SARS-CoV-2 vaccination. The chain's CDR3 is CASSEAVRYQPQHF. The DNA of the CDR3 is TGTGCCAGCAGTGAAGCTGTGAGATATCAGCCCCAGCATTTT.